Listed below are T cell receptor beta chains from one sample, sequenced in a study of T cell changes during pregnancy in multiple sclerosis. This table comes from immunoSEQ multiplex PCR, and its TCRdb copy is limited to in-frame clones, with some not included. The sample contains about 76,000 clones, roughly 93% of which appear only once. The specimen comprised peripheral blood, sampled in the second trimester of pregnancy. The receptor source for this set is a female donor with multiple sclerosis, enrolled in a pregnancy study. The CDR3 runs from the conserved cysteine through the conserved F or W.

>TRBV6-5|TRBJ1-1
CASSWGTENEAFF
>TRBV21-1|TRBJ1-2
CASSNGDRRFDGQGGSGYTF
>TRBV29-1|TRBJ2-7
CSVDTGTAGHEQYF
>TRBV18|TRBJ1-1
CASSTGGNTEAFF
>TRBV4-1|TRBJ2-3
CASSQGLPSTDTQYF
>TRBV5-8|TRBJ1-5
CASSLYQGQGSRSNQPQHF
>TRBV6-1|TRBJ2-7
CASSTTGGSLEQYF
>TRBV11-3|TRBJ2-6
CASSQGQGRTGANVLTF
>TRBV6-1|TRBJ1-1
CASIIGVNTEAFF
>TRBV27|TRBJ1-6
CASSSQGAPSPLHF
>TRBV9|TRBJ2-1
CASSEFGLFYNEQFF
>TRBV7-8|TRBJ1-4
CASSIHRGPIEKLFF
>TRBV11-2|TRBJ1-4
CASSALGGELTNEKLFF
>TRBV2|TRBJ1-1
CASSWSEAFF
>TRBV10-2|TRBJ1-5
CASRGANQPQHF
>TRBV9|TRBJ1-1
CASSPGLNTEAFF
>TRBV7-9|TRBJ2-5
CASSLGGLAGSETQYF
>TRBV7-3|TRBJ2-3
CASSFAGGSTDTQYF
>TRBV13|TRBJ2-1
CASKTSGVFFEQFF
>TRBV4-2|TRBJ2-7
CASSQDRGTYEQYF
>TRBV18|TRBJ1-1
CASSPDTLNTEAFF
>TRBV15|TRBJ1-6
CATSRVMDRVSPLHF
>TRBV29-1|TRBJ2-2
CSVSTPYLSTGELFF
>TRBV7-9|TRBJ1-6
CASSVQAEVSPLHF
>TRBV5-1|TRBJ2-6
CASSLGFGSGGAFSGANVLTF
>TRBV7-9|TRBJ2-2
CASKPRGLEGTGELFF
>TRBV19|TRBJ1-5
CASGGVQPQHF
>TRBV9|TRBJ2-3
CASSGPVDRFTDTQYF
>TRBV27|TRBJ1-2
CASSLGPFYGYTF
>TRBV6-1|TRBJ2-7
CASSGGGSSYEQYF
>TRBV19|TRBJ2-1
CASSKEGGYNEQFF
>TRBV9|TRBJ1-1
CASSVERTDLEGTEAFF
>TRBV5-5|TRBJ2-7
CASSFWGGEQYF
>TRBV29-1|TRBJ2-5
CSVEDRPAGAPETQYF
>TRBV5-6|TRBJ1-1
CASSGGAEAFF
>TRBV6-5|TRBJ1-1
CASSYGQGAWQFF
>TRBV6-5|TRBJ1-2
CASMTGQGLGYTF
>TRBV2|TRBJ2-7
CASTPPVGLAGGWNSYEQYF
>TRBV2|TRBJ1-2
CASSADRGRFGGYTF
>TRBV12-5|TRBJ2-1
CASGLDGGYNEQFF